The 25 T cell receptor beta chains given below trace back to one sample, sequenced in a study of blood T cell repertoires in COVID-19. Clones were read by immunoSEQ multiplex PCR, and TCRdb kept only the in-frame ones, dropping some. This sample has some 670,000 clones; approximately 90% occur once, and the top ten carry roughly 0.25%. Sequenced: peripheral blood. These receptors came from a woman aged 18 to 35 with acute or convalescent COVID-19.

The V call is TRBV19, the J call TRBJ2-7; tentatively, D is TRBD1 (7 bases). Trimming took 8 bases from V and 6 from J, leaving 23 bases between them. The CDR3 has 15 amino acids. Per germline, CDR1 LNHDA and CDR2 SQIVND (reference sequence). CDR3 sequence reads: CASGNPTGRLGEQYF. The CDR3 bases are TGTGCCAGTGGAAATCCGACAGGGAGGCTGGGCGAGCAGTACTTC.

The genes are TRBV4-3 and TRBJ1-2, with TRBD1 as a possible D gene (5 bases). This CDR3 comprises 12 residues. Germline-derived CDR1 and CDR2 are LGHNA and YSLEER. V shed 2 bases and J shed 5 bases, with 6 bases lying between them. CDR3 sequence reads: CASSQQGYGYTF. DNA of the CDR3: TGCGCCAGCAGCCAACAGGGATATGGCTACACCTTC.

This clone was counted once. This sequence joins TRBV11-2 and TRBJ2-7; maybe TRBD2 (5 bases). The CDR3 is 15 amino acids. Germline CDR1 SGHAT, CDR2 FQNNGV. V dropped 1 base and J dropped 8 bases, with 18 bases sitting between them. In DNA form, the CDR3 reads TGTGCCAGCAGCTTAGCGGGGTCTGGGCTCGACAAGCAGTACTTC. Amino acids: CASSLAGSGLDKQYF.

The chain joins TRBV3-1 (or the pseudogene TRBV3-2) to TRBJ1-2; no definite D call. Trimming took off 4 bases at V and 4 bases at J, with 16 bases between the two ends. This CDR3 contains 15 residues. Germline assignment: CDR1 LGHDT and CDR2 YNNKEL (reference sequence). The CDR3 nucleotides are TGTGCCAGCAGCCCACAAGTACTAAGCCTCTATGGCTACACCTTC. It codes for CASSPQVLSLYGYTF.

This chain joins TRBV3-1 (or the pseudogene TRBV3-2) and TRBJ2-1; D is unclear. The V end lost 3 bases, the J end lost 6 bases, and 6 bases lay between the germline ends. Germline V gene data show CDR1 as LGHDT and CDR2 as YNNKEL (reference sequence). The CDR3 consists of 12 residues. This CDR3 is CASSQYGNEQFF. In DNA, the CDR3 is TGTGCCAGCAGCCAGTACGGCAATGAGCAGTTCTTC.

This chain's CDR3 is CASSPTSGGPPGELFF. Written as DNA, the CDR3 is TGTGCCAGCAGTCCCACTAGCGGGGGGCCCCCCGGGGAGCTGTTTTTT. The chain recombines TRBV27 with TRBJ2-2; TRBD2 matches 12 bases. The V gene's germline CDR1 is MNHEY and CDR2 SMNVEV (reference sequence). CDR3 length: 16 residues. With 5 bases clipped from V and 6 bases from J, the junction kept 7 bases outside the gene matches.

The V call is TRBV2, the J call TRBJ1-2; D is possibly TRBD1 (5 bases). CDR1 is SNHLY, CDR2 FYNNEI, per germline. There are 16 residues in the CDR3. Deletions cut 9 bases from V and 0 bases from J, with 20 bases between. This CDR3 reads CASPGDSTGANYGYTF. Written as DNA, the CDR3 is TGTGCCAGTCCGGGGGACTCCACCGGAGCTAACTATGGCTACACCTTC.

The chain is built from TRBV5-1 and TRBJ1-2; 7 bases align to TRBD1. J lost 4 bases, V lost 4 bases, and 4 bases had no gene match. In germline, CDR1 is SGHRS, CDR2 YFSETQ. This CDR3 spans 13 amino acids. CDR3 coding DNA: TGCGCCAGCAGCCCCAGGGGGGCCTATGGCTACACCTTC. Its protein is CASSPRGAYGYTF.

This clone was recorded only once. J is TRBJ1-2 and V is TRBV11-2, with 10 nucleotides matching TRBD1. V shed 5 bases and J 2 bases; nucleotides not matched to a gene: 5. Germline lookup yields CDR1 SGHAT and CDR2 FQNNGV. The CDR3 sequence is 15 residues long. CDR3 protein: CASSLRTGGNYGYTF. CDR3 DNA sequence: TGTGCCAGCAGCCTCCGGACAGGGGGGAACTATGGCTACACCTTC.

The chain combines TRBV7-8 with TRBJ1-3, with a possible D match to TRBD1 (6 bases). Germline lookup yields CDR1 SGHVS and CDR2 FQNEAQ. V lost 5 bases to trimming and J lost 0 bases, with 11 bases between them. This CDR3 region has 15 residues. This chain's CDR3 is CASSPRTDSGNTIYF. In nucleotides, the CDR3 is TGTGCCAGCAGCCCGAGGACAGACTCTGGAAACACCATATATTTT.

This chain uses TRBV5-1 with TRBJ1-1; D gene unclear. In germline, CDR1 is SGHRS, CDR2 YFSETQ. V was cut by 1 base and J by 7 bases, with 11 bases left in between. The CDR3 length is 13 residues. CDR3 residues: CASSLQEDGEAFF. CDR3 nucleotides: TGCGCCAGCAGCTTGCAGGAAGACGGTGAAGCTTTCTTT.

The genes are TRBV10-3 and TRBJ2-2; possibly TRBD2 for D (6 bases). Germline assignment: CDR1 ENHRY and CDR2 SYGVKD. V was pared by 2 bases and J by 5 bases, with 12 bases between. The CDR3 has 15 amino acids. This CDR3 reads CAISETGGGTGELFF. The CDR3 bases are TGTGCCATCAGTGAGACCGGGGGTGGGACCGGGGAGCTGTTTTTT.

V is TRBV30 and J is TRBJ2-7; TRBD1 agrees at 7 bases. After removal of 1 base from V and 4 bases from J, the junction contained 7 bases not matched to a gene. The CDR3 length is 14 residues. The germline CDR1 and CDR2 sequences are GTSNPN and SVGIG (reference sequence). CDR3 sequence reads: CAWSGGGKGYEQYF. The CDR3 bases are TGTGCCTGGAGTGGAGGGGGCAAGGGGTACGAGCAGTACTTC.

The DNA for the CDR3 is TGTGCCACCAGTGATCATAAGCGGGGGGGCCGTCGCGGGGAGCTGTTTTTT. This translates into CATSDHKRGGRRGELFF. The chain employs TRBV24-1 and TRBJ2-2; 10 positions match TRBD2. The junction had 10 bases not matched to a gene; V was cut back by 3 bases and J by 7 bases. Germline V gives CDR1 KGHDR, CDR2 SFDVKD. The CDR3 has 17 residues.

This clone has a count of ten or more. CDR3 sequence (DNA): TGCGCCAGCAGCTTAAACACAGGAGGGACCGGGGAGCTGTTTTTT. Protein: CASSLNTGGTGELFF. The chain couples TRBV5-1 to TRBJ2-2; D is possibly TRBD2 (6 bases). The germline gives CDR1 SGHRS, CDR2 YFSETQ. Trimming pared 2 bases from V and 5 bases from J, leaving 13 bases between. The length of the CDR3 is 15 residues.

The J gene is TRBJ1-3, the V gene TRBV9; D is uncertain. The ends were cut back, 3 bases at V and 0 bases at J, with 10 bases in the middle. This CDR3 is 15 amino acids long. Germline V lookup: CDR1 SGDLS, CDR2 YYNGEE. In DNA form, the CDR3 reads TGTGCCAGCAGCGGAGGGCTCCCCTCTGGAAACACCATATATTTT. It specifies CASSGGLPSGNTIYF.

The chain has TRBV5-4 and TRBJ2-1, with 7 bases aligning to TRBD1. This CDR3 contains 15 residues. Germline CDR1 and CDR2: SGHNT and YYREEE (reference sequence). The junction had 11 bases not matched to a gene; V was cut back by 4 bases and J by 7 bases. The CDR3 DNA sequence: TGTGCCAGCAGCACCCCCCGACAGGGATGGAATGAGCAGTTCTTC. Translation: CASSTPRQGWNEQFF.

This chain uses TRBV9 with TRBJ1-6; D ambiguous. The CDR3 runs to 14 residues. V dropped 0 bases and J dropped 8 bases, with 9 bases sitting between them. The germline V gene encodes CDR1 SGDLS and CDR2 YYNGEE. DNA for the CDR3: TGTGCCAGCAGCGTAGCGAGGTCCGATTCACCCCTCCACTTT. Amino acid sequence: CASSVARSDSPLHF.

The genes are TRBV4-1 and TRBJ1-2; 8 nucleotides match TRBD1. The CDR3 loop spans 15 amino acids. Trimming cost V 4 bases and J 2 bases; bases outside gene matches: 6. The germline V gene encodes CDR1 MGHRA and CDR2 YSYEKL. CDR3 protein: CASSRGQGPNYGYTF. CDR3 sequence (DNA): TGCGCCAGCAGCCGTGGACAGGGACCAAACTATGGCTACACCTTC.

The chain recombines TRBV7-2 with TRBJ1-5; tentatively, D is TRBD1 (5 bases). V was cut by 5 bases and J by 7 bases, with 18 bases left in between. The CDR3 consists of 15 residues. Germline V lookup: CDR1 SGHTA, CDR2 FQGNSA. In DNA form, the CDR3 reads TGTGCCAGCAGCCCCGTGGGGCAAGGCAGACAGCCCCAGCATTTT. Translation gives CASSPVGQGRQPQHF.

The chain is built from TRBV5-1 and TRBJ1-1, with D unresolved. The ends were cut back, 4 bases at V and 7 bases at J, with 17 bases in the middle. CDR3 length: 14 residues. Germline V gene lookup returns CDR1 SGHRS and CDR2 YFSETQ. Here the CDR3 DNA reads TGCGCCAGCAGCCCCTCCGGCAGTAGCCTTGAAGCTTTCTTT. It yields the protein CASSPSGSSLEAFF.

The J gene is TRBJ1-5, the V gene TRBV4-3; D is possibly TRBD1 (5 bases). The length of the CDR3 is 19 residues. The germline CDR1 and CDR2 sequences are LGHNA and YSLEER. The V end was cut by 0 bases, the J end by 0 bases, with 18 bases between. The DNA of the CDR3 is TGCGCCAGCAGCCAAGATCTTCACCCCCGGGGGAATAGCAATCAGCCCCAGCATTTT. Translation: CASSQDLHPRGNSNQPQHF.

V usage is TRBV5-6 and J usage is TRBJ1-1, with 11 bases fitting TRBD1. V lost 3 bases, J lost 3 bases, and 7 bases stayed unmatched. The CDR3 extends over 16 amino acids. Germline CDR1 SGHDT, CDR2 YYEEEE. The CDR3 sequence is CASSSGTGGRYTEAFF. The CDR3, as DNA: TGTGCCAGCAGCTCCGGGACAGGGGGAAGGTACACTGAAGCTTTCTTT.

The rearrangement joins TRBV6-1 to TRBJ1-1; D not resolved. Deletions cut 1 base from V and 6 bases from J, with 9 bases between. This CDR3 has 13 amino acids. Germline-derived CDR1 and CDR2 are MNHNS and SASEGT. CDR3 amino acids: CASSEGEEAEAFF. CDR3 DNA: TGTGCCAGCAGTGAAGGGGAGGAGGCTGAAGCTTTCTTT.

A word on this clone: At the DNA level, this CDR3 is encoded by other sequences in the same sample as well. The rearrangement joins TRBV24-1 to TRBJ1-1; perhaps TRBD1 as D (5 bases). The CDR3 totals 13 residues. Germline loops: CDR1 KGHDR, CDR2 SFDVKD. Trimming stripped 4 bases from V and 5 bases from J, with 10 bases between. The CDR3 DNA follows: TGTGCCACCAGTGACTTGGGGGGGACTGAAGCTTTCTTT. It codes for CATSDLGGTEAFF.